This paragraph reports one T cell receptor beta chain. This entry is derived from a study of blood T cell repertoires in COVID-19. Per the authors' pipeline: Amplification of reference gene primers provided the estimated nucleated cell counts. The method was immunoSEQ multiplex PCR; TCRdb's version includes in-frame clones alone and lacks a portion of them. From that table come the V and J calls and clone size; the DNA was used to work out D and trimming. This table holds 150,000 to 200,000 clones, more than 85% found once. Per the germline V gene, CDR1 is LNHDA and CDR2 is SQIVND (reference sequence). Trimming left V 11 bases short and J 7 bases short, with 14 bases between. This CDR3 has 11 residues.

This chain joins TRBV19 and TRBJ1-1; a possible D gene is TRBD1 (5 bases). The source material was PBMCs or T cells enriched from blood (not recorded which). This receptor was taken from a woman aged 40 to 50 in a cohort exposed to, infected with or recovered from COVID-19 (not recorded which). The CDR3 DNA reads as TGTGCCTCATCTGGGGCGGATGAAGCTTTCTTT. This gives the protein CASSGADEAFF.